What follows are 21 T cell receptor beta chains derived from one specimen sequenced in a study of regulatory T cells in long-lasting Graves disease. TCR beta libraries were built with iRepertoire HTBI primers and Arm-PCR of CDR3 regions. In TCRdb, the multiplex PCR reads were re-called with MiXCR into one record per CDR3 protein. The sample lists about 470,000 distinct CDR3 sequences; 20% to 25% were seen once. Described time point: persistent/refractory GD, antithyroid drugs over 5 years with positive TRAb. PBMCs provided the RNA from which the TCR library was made. The material was peripheral blood mononuclear cells (PBMCs), obtained when the disease was refractory, from a patient treated with antithyroid drugs. The receptors stem from a female donor with Graves disease.

This clonotype has only a few counts. The V gene is TRBV27, the J gene TRBJ1-4; D is unresolved. The germline V gene encodes CDR1 MNHEY and CDR2 SMNVEV (reference sequence). Trimming cost V 2 bases and J 0 bases, with 4 bases left between them. This CDR3 spans 14 amino acids. The CDR3 DNA follows: TGTGCCAGCAGTTTAAGAACAACTAATGAAAAACTGTTTTTT. Translated, it gives CASSLRTTNEKLFF.

This clonotype was recorded many times. The rearrangement uses TRBV6-2 or TRBV6-3 and TRBJ1-2; 7 nucleotides agree with TRBD1. Germline CDR1 is MNHEY and CDR2 is SVGEGT. Trimming removed 0 bases from V and 4 bases from J; junction bases left unmatched: 8. The CDR3 has 16 amino acids. The CDR3 here is CASSYSLNRDSYGYTF. The CDR3 region has the DNA TGTGCCAGCAGTTACTCCCTCAACCGGGACAGCTATGGCTACACCTTC.

The chain combines TRBV28 with TRBJ2-3; 12 bases align to TRBD2. Germline CDR1 and CDR2: MDHEN and SYDVKM. The V and J ends lost 5 bases and 6 bases, in that order; junction bases with no gene match: 3. The CDR3 sequence is 14 residues long. CDR3 nucleotide sequence: TGTGCCAGCAGTCACACTAGCGGGAGGGATACGCAGTATTTT. It specifies CASSHTSGRDTQYF.

V is TRBV5-4 and J is TRBJ2-7, with D unclear. This CDR3 is 11 amino acids long. Germline-derived CDR1 and CDR2 are SGHNT and YYREEE (reference sequence). Trimming left V 0 bases short and J 8 bases short, with 6 bases between. The CDR3 region is CASSLGHKQYF. CDR3 coding DNA: TGTGCCAGCAGCTTGGGGCACAAGCAGTACTTC. The variable domain in full, completed from reference TRBV5-4 and TRBJ2-7, reads ETGVTQSPTHLIKTRGQQVTLRCSSQSGHNTVSWYQQALGQGPQFIFQYYREEENGRGNFPPRFSGLQFPNYSSELNVNALELDDSALYLCASSLGHKQYFGPGTRLTVT.

This clonotype has more than one count but fewer than ten. The J gene is TRBJ1-5, the V gene TRBV6-1; no clear D. Trimming took 7 bases from V and 3 from J, leaving 16 bases between them. Germline V gene lookup returns CDR1 MNHNS and CDR2 SASEGT. The CDR3 has 15 residues. The CDR3 loop reads CASTLRLTNNQPQHF. DNA for the CDR3: TGTGCCAGCACTTTACGGCTCACAAACAATCAGCCCCAGCATTTT.

The V and J genes are TRBV6-9 and TRBJ1-5; no reliable D call. The V gene lost 2 bases and the J gene lost 0 bases, with 8 bases spanning the gap. The length of the CDR3 is 15 residues. The germline V gene has CDR1 MNHGY and CDR2 SVAAGI. In nucleotides, the CDR3 is TGTGCCAGCAGTTATGGTTGGGGTAGCAATCAGCCCCAGCATTTT. This codes for CASSYGWGSNQPQHF.

The V gene is TRBV5-1, the J gene TRBJ1-1; D is possibly TRBD1 (6 bases). Looked up from germline, CDR1 is SGHRS and CDR2 is YFSETQ. The CDR3 runs to 14 residues. The V end was cut by 5 bases, the J end by 5 bases, with 16 bases between. The CDR3 DNA sequence: TGCGCCAGCAGTTTTACAGGGAGTGGGACTGAAGCTTTCTTT. Encoded protein: CASSFTGSGTEAFF.

This clonotype showed up many times. This sequence joins TRBV2 and TRBJ2-5; tentative D call: TRBD2 (5 bases). The V gene's germline CDR1 is SNHLY and CDR2 FYNNEI. CDR3 size: 14 residues. Trimming removed 1 base from V and 4 bases from J, with 10 bases in between. CDR3 DNA: TGTGCCAGCAGTGAAGTAGCGACGGGAGAGACCCAGTACTTC. It encodes CASSEVATGETQYF.

This clonotype has a count of ten or more. The genes are TRBV20-1 and TRBJ2-7; 11 nucleotides agree with TRBD2. Trimming removed 3 bases from V and 3 bases from J; junction bases left unmatched: 7. Germline assignment: CDR1 DFQATT and CDR2 SNEGSKA (reference sequence). CDR3 length: 15 amino acids. The CDR3 DNA reads TGCAGTGCTAGGACTAGCGGGATGAGGGACTACGAGCAGTACTTC. Translated, it gives CSARTSGMRDYEQYF.

In this sample, this clonotype turned up many times. The chain recombines TRBV27 with TRBJ1-1; 7 bases agree with TRBD1. The V gene end was trimmed by 7 bases and the J gene end by 0 bases; junction bases not matched to a gene: 5. From germline, CDR1 is MNHEY and CDR2 SMNVEV (reference sequence). The CDR3 consists of 14 residues. This CDR3 is CASKRGPLNTEAFF. The CDR3 coding sequence is TGTGCCAGCAAAAGGGGGCCCTTGAACACTGAAGCTTTCTTT.

This clonotype was found a few times. The chain is built from TRBV6-9 and TRBJ2-7; D ambiguous. The CDR3 covers 14 residues. Trimming removed 3 bases at V and 6 bases at J, with 15 bases between. In germline, CDR1 is MNHGY, CDR2 SVAAGI. The CDR3 loop reads CASSYSPRFPEQYF. The CDR3 DNA reads as TGTGCCAGCAGTTACTCTCCCAGGTTCCCCGAGCAGTACTTC.

The rearrangement links TRBV7-9 to TRBJ2-2; D not certain. This CDR3 region has 15 residues. Trimming shortened V by 3 bases and J by 3 bases, and 11 bases separated the two germline ends. Germline CDR1 is SEHNR and CDR2 is FQNEAQ (reference sequence). CDR3 DNA sequence: TGTGCCAGCAGCTTCTTTCTAGAGGACACCGGGGAGCTGTTTTTT. This sequence encodes CASSFFLEDTGELFF.

This clonotype showed up just a few times. V is TRBV7-2 and J is TRBJ2-7; D call uncertain. This CDR3 is 15 amino acids long. The V and J ends lost 5 bases and 7 bases respectively, with 21 bases between them. Germline lookup yields CDR1 SGHTA and CDR2 FQGNSA. Written as DNA, the CDR3 is TGTGCCAGCAGCAAAAAGCCTAGAGGATTCGAAGAGCAGTACTTC. This codes for CASSKKPRGFEEQYF.

V gene TRBV7-3 combines with J gene TRBJ2-3, with unresolved D. Per germline, CDR1 SGHTA and CDR2 FQGTGA. V was cut by 5 bases and J by 5 bases, with 14 bases left in between. The CDR3 runs 14 residues. The CDR3 sequence is CASSPQNGEDTQYF. The CDR3, as DNA: TGTGCCAGCAGCCCCCAAAACGGTGAAGATACGCAGTATTTT.

This clonotype has ten or more counts. This chain connects TRBV28 to TRBJ1-5, with unresolved D. CDR3 length: 15 amino acids. Germline CDR1 MDHEN, CDR2 SYDVKM. Deletions cut 6 bases from V and 4 bases from J, with 16 bases between. This CDR3 reads CASSPAPGKNQPQHF. For the CDR3, the DNA is TGTGCCAGCAGCCCGGCCCCCGGAAAAAATCAGCCCCAGCATTTT.

This sequence joins TRBV9 and TRBJ2-7; perhaps TRBD2 as D (7 bases). Looked up from germline, CDR1 is SGDLS and CDR2 is YYNGEE. This CDR3 spans 13 amino acids. V was shortened by 4 bases and J by 2 bases, with 10 bases between the two germline ends. The CDR3 DNA sequence: TGTGCCAGCAGCCGAGGGGGGGCCTACGAGCAGTACTTC. It encodes CASSRGGAYEQYF. The full variable domain, its missing parts supplied by reference TRBV9 and TRBJ2-7, is DSGVTQTPKHLITATGQRVTLRCSPRSGDLSVYWYQQSLDQGLQFLIQYYNGEERAKGNILERFSAQQFPDLHSELNLSSLELGDSALYFCASSRGGAYEQYFGPGTRLTVT.

This clonotype was found many times. The rearrangement uses TRBV12-3 or TRBV12-4 and TRBJ2-7; D gene ambiguous. The V end was cut by 2 bases, the J end by 3 bases, with 5 bases between. This CDR3 spans 12 amino acids. Here the CDR3 reads CASSLFIYEQYF. CDR3 nucleotide sequence: TGTGCCAGCAGTTTATTCATCTACGAGCAGTACTTC.

This sequence joins TRBV5-1 and TRBJ1-1; no firm D call. V was pared by 1 base and J by 2 bases, with 12 bases between. The length of the CDR3 is 15 residues. Germline V gene sequence: CDR1 SGHRS, CDR2 YFSETQ. The CDR3 is CASSLRGAGNTEAFF. CDR3 nucleotide sequence: TGCGCCAGCAGCTTGAGAGGAGCAGGTAACACTGAAGCTTTCTTT. Full variable domain (missing parts from reference TRBV5-1 and TRBJ1-1): KAGVTQTPRYLIKTRGQQVTLSCSPISGHRSVSWYQQTPGQGLQFLFEYFSETQRNKGNFPGRFSGRQFSNSRSEMNVSTLELGDSALYLCASSLRGAGNTEAFFGQGTRLTVV.

This chain connects TRBV29-1 to TRBJ2-1; the D gene is possibly TRBD2 (6 bases). The CDR3 sequence is 15 residues long. Germline assignment: CDR1 SQVTM and CDR2 ANQGSEA. The ends were cut back, 2 bases at V and 5 bases at J, with 16 bases in the middle. CDR3 nucleotides: TGCAGCGTTGAATCGGACTACCCGTCAAACAATGAGCAGTTCTTC. Amino acids: CSVESDYPSNNEQFF.

The rearrangement joins TRBV5-1 to TRBJ2-7; TRBD2 matches 11 bases. The length of the CDR3 is 16 residues. Trimming took 0 bases from V and 2 from J; bases not matched to a gene: 4. Germline V gene data show CDR1 as SGHRS and CDR2 as YFSETQ. CDR3 sequence (DNA): TGCGCCAGCAGCTTGGGCGGGACTAGCGGCACCTACGAGCAGTACTTC. Amino acid sequence: CASSLGGTSGTYEQYF.

This clonotype appeared a few times. The V gene is TRBV6-2 or TRBV6-3, the J gene TRBJ1-5; the D gene is possibly TRBD1 (6 bases). The CDR3 has 14 residues. Per germline, CDR1 MNHEY and CDR2 SVGEGT. Trimming removed 5 bases from V and 5 bases from J, with 13 bases in between. CDR3 DNA: TGTGCCAGCAGTGAAGGGGGGGGAGATCAGCCCCAGCATTTT. Its protein product is CASSEGGGDQPQHF.